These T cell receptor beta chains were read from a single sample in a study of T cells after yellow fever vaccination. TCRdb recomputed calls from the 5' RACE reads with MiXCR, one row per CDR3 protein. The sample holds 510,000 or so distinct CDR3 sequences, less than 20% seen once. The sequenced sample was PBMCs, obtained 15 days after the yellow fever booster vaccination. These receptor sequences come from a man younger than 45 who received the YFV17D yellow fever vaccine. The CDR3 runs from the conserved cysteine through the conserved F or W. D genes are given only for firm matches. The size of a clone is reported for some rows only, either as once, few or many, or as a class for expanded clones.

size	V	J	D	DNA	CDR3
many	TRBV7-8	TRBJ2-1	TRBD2	TGTGCCAGCAGTGACTCAGCGGGAGGGCCCTACAATGAGCAGTTCTTC	CASSDSAGGPYNEQFF
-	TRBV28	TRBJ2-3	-	TGTGCCAGCCATACCCAGATCACAGATACGCAGTATTTT	CASHTQITDTQYF
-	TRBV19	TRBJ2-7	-	TGTGCCAGCTTCCACGGCTCCCTCCAGTACTTC	CASFHGSLQYF
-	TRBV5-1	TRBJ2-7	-	TGCGCCAGCAGCGTAGGTCTAGCTGCCTCCTACGAGCAGTACTTC	CASSVGLAASYEQYF
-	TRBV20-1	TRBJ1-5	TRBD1	TGCAGTGCTAGTGAAGGGGGCTGGAGCAATCAGCCCCAGCATTTT	CSASEGGWSNQPQHF
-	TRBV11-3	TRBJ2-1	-	TGTGCCAGCAGCCCTAGCCCGTTAGGAGGGGGGGAGCAGTTCTTC	CASSPSPLGGGEQFF
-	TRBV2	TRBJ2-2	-	TGTGCCAGCAGTGGTGGTAGGGGAGTAACCGGGGAGCTGTTTTTT	CASSGGRGVTGELFF
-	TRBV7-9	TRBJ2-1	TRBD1	TGTGCCAGCAGCTTAGTGGGACAGATCAATGAGCAGTTCTTC	CASSLVGQINEQFF
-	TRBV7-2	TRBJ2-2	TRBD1	TGTGCCAGCAGCTTAGAGTCAGGGGGAACCGGGGAGCTGTTTTTT	CASSLESGGTGELFF
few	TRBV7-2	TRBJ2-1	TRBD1	TGTGCCACCGGCCGACAGGGCGCCAATGAGCAGTTCTTC	CATGRQGANEQFF
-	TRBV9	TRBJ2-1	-	TGTGCCAGCAGCGCCAACAGGGTAGGCAATGAGCAGTTCTTC	CASSANRVGNEQFF
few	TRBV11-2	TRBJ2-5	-	TGTGCCAGCAGCTTAGCAGGGTCTGGGGAGACCCAGTACTTC	CASSLAGSGETQYF
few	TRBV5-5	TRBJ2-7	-	TGTGCCAGCAGCTTCCAATCCCCAGCGACCCGGTCGGAGCAGTACTTC	CASSFQSPATRSEQYF
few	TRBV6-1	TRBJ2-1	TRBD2	TGTGCCAGCACCTTCGGACTAGCGGGAGCCCCTCCAGTCTTC	CASTFGLAGAPPVF
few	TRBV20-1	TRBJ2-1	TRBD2	TGCAGTGCTAGAGGCGGGACTAGCGGGACCTACAATGAGCAGTTCTTC	CSARGGTSGTYNEQFF
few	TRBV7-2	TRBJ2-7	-	TGTGCCAGCAGCTCAGACTACTACTACGAGCAGTACTTC	CASSSDYYYEQYF
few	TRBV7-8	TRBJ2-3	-	TGTGCCAGCAGCCGCCCCCAGCGGGCGGACACAGATACGCAGTATTTT	CASSRPQRADTDTQYF
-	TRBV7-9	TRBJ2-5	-	TGTGCCAGCAGCTCGACGGGAGCGAAAGAGACCCAGTACTTC	CASSSTGAKETQYF
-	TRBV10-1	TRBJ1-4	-	TGCGCCAGCAGTAGCCCTGGGGAAAAACTGTTTTTT	CASSSPGEKLFF
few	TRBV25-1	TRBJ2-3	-	TGTGCCAGCAGTGATCTGAGGCGGGGTAGGGTGGATACGCAGTATTTT	CASSDLRRGRVDTQYF
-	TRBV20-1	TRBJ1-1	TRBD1	TGCAGTGCTAGAAGGACAGGTAGTAACACGGCTTTCTTT	CSARRTGSNTAFF
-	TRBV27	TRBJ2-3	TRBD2	TGTGCCAGCAGTTTGTACGGGACTAGGACAGATACGCAGTATTTT	CASSLYGTRTDTQYF
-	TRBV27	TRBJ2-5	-	TGTGCCAGCAGTTTTATGTCAACGGACACCCAGTACTTC	CASSFMSTDTQYF
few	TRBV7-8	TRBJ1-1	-	TGTGCCAGCAGCTTAAAGGACAGAGGGTACGCTTTCTTT	CASSLKDRGYAFF
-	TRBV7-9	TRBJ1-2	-	TGTGCCAGCAGCAGAAATAACGGGGGAAATGGCTACACCTTC	CASSRNNGGNGYTF
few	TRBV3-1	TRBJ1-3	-	TGTGCCAGCAGCCAGGGAAACGGAAACACCATATATTTT	CASSQGNGNTIYF
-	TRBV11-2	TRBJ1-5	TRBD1	TGTGCCAGCAGCTTAGGGGACAGGGCAGATCAGCCCCAGCATTTT	CASSLGDRADQPQHF
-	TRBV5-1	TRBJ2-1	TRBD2	TGCGCCAGCAGCCGAGGACTAGCGGGAGTACCGTTCTTC	CASSRGLAGVPFF
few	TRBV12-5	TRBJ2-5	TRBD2	TGTGCTAGTGCCTTCATTTCCTCGGGAGGAGGAGAGACCCAGTACTTC	CASAFISSGGGETQYF
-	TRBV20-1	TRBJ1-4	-	TGCAGTGCTAGAGATCGGGGGAGCGCTAATGAAAAACTGTTTTTT	CSARDRGSANEKLFF
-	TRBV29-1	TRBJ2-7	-	TGCAGCGTTGAAGGTGACGAGCAGTACTTC	CSVEGDEQYF
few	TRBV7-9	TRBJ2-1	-	TGTGCCATTCCGGAGGCCGGAAATGAGCAGTTCTTC	CAIPEAGNEQFF
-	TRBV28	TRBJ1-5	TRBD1	TGTGCCAGCAGTTTGGACAGGATCTATCAGCCCCAGCATTTT	CASSLDRIYQPQHF
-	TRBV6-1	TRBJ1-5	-	TGTGCCAGCGCTGCAGTCTGGAATCAGCCCCAGCATTTT	CASAAVWNQPQHF
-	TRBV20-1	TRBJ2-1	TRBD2	TGCAGCGCCCCTGGCGGGAGTTCCTACAATGAGCAGTTCTTC	CSAPGGSSYNEQFF
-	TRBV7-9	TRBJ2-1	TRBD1	TGTGCCAGCAGCCAGCCGGACAGGGCCCACAATGAGCAGTTCTTC	CASSQPDRAHNEQFF
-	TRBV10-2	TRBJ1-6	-	TGCGCCAGCAGTGGTTATAATTCACCCCTCCACTTT	CASSGYNSPLHF
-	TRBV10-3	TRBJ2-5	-	TGTGCCATCAGTAATCGGAAAGAGACCCAGTACTTC	CAISNRKETQYF
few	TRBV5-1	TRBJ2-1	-	TGCGCCAGCAGCTTGGGGTCCTACGGGGGTGGTGAGCAGTTCTTC	CASSLGSYGGGEQFF
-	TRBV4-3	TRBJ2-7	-	TGCGCCAGCAGCCGCCACAGGGAGCGGTCCCTCGAGCAGTACTTC	CASSRHRERSLEQYF
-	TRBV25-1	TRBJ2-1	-	TGTGCCAGCGCCGCCTCTGGGGCCAATGAGCAGTTCTTC	CASAASGANEQFF
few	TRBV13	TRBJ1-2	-	TGTGCCAGCAGCTTACCCCGGCAGGACTATGGCTACACCTTC	CASSLPRQDYGYTF
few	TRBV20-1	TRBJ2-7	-	TGCAGTGCTATCGAGGACTCCTACGAGCAGTACTTC	CSAIEDSYEQYF